This TCR beta chain was captured by sequencing in a study of T cells in Graves' hyperthyroidism and ophthalmopathy (dated by TCRdb to between 2018 and 2021). In terms of the full investigation: Peripheral blood samples were taken at initial diagnosis, before any treatment was given. In six Graves' hyperthyroidism patients, the study also compared T-cell repertoires from thyroid tissue with T-cell repertoires from blood. TCR V-J signatures able to tell the groups apart were searched for in a discovery cohort of more than 90 patients, of whom fewer than 45 had Graves' ophthalmopathy and roughly 59 had stable Graves' hyperthyroidism. Following sampling, methimazole starting at 30 mg daily was given to hyperthyroidism patients, and high-dose intravenous methylprednisolone was given to ophthalmopathy patients. The approximately 100 discovery patients were randomly split 7:3 into training and test sets. Prospective prediction of ophthalmopathy was tested in an independent validation cohort consisting of 18 to 20 hyperthyroidism patients and around 16 patients who later progressed to ophthalmopathy. According to the paper, TCR Vbeta CDR3 sequencing was carried out on 135 peripheral blood samples, which came from fewer than 50 ophthalmopathy, approximately 72 hyperthyroidism and some 17 progressor patients.

TCR beta CDR3 regions were amplified from RNA transcripts. A first-round RT-PCR of the TCR CDR3 used the HTBI primer set with the Qiagen OneStep RT-PCR kit. Libraries were constructed in a second round of multiplex PCR, after which size selection and purification were performed. The libraries were sequenced on an Illumina HiSeq2000 using paired-end 100 bp reads. As for the original processing: SOAPnuke was used to process the raw data, removing reads that contained adapters or uncalled bases, had a mean Phred below 15, or lacked an exact match to the constant primer or identifier. High-quality paired reads were merged with COPE v1.2.5, and unique nucleotide sequences were defined as clonotypes. MiTCR v1.1 was used to align clonotypes to the IMGT TRBV, TRBD and TRBJ reference segments. The analysis included only V-J combinations with a frequency above 0.0001, which together covered roughly 99% of the repertoires. A TCS score was defined as the ratio between F50 (clonal expansion) and ExV (chaos), using BLOSUM62-based TCRdist between CDR3 peptides within each V-J. Welch's t-statistics and random forest reduced fewer than 600 V-J features to 13, which were used in a naive Bayes classifier (R e1071). Starting from the raw public reads, TCRdb applied fastp trimming at Q25, assembled clones with MiXCR and retained in-frame beta chains. Under each unique CDR3 protein, matching rows form one entry showing the most common genes and DNA. TCRdb, not the authors, supplied the V and J calls. Within this sample are about 380,000 distinct CDR3 sequences, with around 20% of them counted one time only. Together, the top ten hold roughly two fifths of the sample.

CDR1 and CDR2, looked up from the germline V gene, are MGHRA and YSYEKL. Between the V and J ends, shortened by 2 bases and 1 base respectively, the junction contains 9 bases. The CDR3 goes from the cysteine to the phenylalanine over 14 residues. Of all the DNA, just the CDR3 is kept, 42 bases in frame from base 1. Moderately to severely active disease, a Clinical Activity Score of at least 3, a NOSPECS grade of at least 4, and a duration under 3 months were present in ophthalmopathy patients. Any patient with an uncontrolled infection, another autoimmune disease, pregnancy or lactation was excluded. Diagnoses were established on the basis of clinical symptoms, serum thyroxine and TRAb, thyroid ultrasound, and orbital computed tomography. PBMCs were isolated from 10 ml of fresh peripheral blood by Ficoll-Paque density gradient centrifugation. Total RNA was extracted with Trizol reagent, and quality was checked on an Agilent 2100 Bioanalyzer.

The full study reports these points: Sample size was not statistically predetermined, and blinding of investigators to group allocation was not performed. A 13 V-J signature model separated ophthalmopathy from stable hyperthyroidism, with 87.88% sensitivity and approximately 81% specificity in cross-validation and 80%/75% in testing. During validation, the model predicted progression to ophthalmopathy a median of approximately 6.5 months ahead of onset, with 60% to 71% sensitivity and roughly 72% specificity. Most expanded thyroid clonotypes (frequency above 0.001) were also found in blood, which suggests that blood repertoires may mirror thyroid immune responses.

With regard to this clonotype: The specificity of this receptor is unknown. No quality values exist for individual bases; no much larger clone is one base distant.

In this chain, TRBV4-1 is recombined with TRBJ2-7; perhaps TRBD1 is the D gene, with 6 bases matching. The sample comprised blood. The sequence came from a man aged 18 to 35 with Graves' ophthalmopathy. The CDR3 region reads CASSQPTGSYEQYF. Here is the DNA: TGCGCCAGCAGCCAACCCACAGGGTCCTACGAGCAGTACTTC.